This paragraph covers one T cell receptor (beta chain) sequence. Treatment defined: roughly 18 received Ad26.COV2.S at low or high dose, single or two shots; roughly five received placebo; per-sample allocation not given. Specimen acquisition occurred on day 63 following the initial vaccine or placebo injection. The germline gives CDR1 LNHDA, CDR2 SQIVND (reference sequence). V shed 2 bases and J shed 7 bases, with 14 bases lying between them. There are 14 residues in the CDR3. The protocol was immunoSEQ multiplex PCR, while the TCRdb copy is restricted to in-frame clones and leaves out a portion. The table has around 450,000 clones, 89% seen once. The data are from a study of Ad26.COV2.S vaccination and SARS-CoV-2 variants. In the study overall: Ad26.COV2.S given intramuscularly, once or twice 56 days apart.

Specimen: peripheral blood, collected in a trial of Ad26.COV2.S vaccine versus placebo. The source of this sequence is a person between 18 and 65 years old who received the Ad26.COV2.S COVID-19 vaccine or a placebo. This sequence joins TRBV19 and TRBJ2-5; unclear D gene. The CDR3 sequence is CASSIRVSTMTQYF. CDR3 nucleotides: TGTGCCAGTAGTATAAGAGTCAGTACGATGACCCAGTACTTC. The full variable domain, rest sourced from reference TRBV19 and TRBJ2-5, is DGGITQSPKYLFRKEGQNVTLSCEQNLNHDAMYWYRQDPGQGLRLIYYSQIVNDFQKGDIAEGYSVSREKKESFPLTVTSAQKNPTAFYLCASSIRVSTMTQYFGPGTRLLVL.